These 11 T cell receptor beta chains came from one sample sequenced in a study of T cells in Graves' hyperthyroidism and ophthalmopathy. The investigators amplified TCR beta CDR3 regions from RNA transcripts. The primer set for the first-round RT-PCR of the TCR CDR3 was HTBI. TCRdb processed the multiplex PCR reads anew with MiXCR; each CDR3 protein has one entry. The sample has approximately 300,000 distinct CDR3 sequences; about 17% are singletons. Input material: blood. Every receptor here comes from a woman aged 55-70 years with Graves' ophthalmopathy.

This clonotype was seen repeatedly, ten times or more. One junction end does not reproduce the germline sequence, and a read error may be involved. The rearrangement uses TRBV4-2 and TRBJ2-3; D remains ambiguous. Germline CDR1 and CDR2: LGHNA and YNFKEQ. This CDR3 contains 16 residues. CDR3 bases: TGCGCCAGCAGCCTAAGTCTGGGCCCTAGCACAGATACGCAGTATTTT. Its protein is CASSLSLGPSTDTQYF.

This chain uses TRBV20-1 with TRBJ2-5, with 8 bases matching TRBD1. The CDR3 is 16 residues long. The J segment lost 5 bases and the V segment lost 3 bases, leaving 14 bases of the junction unmatched. From germline, CDR1 is DFQATT and CDR2 SNEGSKA (reference sequence). In nucleotides, the CDR3 is TGCAGTGCTAGGGCTTCCGGGGCAGGGGGCCTGGAGACCCAGTACTTC. Its translation: CSARASGAGGLETQYF.

This chain uses TRBV20-1 with TRBJ1-4; no firm D call. CDR1 and CDR2 from the germline V gene are DFQATT and SNEGSKA (reference sequence). This CDR3 comprises 14 residues. V was trimmed by 4 bases and J by 7 bases, leaving 16 bases between them. Here the CDR3 reads CSAITRSVVEKLFF. In DNA, the CDR3 is TGCAGTGCTATCACTCGGAGCGTAGTTGAAAAACTGTTTTTT.

This chain uses TRBV18 with TRBJ2-7; the D gene could be TRBD1 or TRBD2 (5 bases each). CDR1 and CDR2 from the germline V gene are KGHSH and LQKENI. This CDR3 contains 15 residues. V lost 2 bases and J lost 3, with 14 bases in between. In nucleotides, the CDR3 is TGTGCCAGCTCACCATCGGGACGGGGTTACTACGAGCAGTACTTC. As protein: CASSPSGRGYYEQYF.

There are a few counts of this clonotype. The chain carries TRBV12-3 or TRBV12-4 and TRBJ1-2; possible D gene TRBD1, 6 bases. This CDR3 is 17 amino acids long. V was pared by 6 bases and J by 4 bases, with 24 bases between. CDR3 protein: CASSGTIARGTSYGYTF. The CDR3 coding sequence is TGTGCCAGCAGCGGAACCATTGCCAGGGGCACGAGCTATGGCTACACCTTC.

This clonotype was detected ten times or more. The rearrangement uses TRBV2 and TRBJ1-2; no firm D call. There are 13 residues in the CDR3. Trimming cost V 6 bases and J 8 bases, with 16 bases left between them. The germline V gene has CDR1 SNHLY and CDR2 FYNNEI. The CDR3 loop is CASRLGEMGGYTF. The DNA for the CDR3 is TGTGCCAGCAGACTGGGCGAGATGGGAGGCTACACCTTC.

This sequence joins TRBV5-1 and TRBJ2-1; TRBD1 agrees at 9 bases. V lost 4 bases and J lost 7; bases outside the gene matches: 9. The CDR3 is 15 residues long. Per the germline V gene, CDR1 is SGHRS and CDR2 is YFSETQ. Here the CDR3 DNA reads TGCGCCAGCAGCCCGGGACAGGGCCAGGGAAATGAGCAGTTCTTC. It codes for CASSPGQGQGNEQFF.

This clonotype came up many times. The chain links TRBV20-1 to TRBJ2-5; D perhaps matches TRBD1 (6 bases). V was clipped by 5 bases and J by 3 bases, with 13 bases between them. This CDR3 has 13 residues. The germline CDR1 and CDR2 sequences are DFQATT and SNEGSKA (reference sequence). CDR3 sequence reads: CSAFRTEKETQYF. The CDR3 DNA reads as TGCAGTGCTTTCCGGACAGAGAAAGAGACCCAGTACTTC.

The CDR3 nucleotides are TGTGCCAGTAGTTCCCAATCAGACAGGGGGCAGGATGGCTACACCTTC. Protein product: CASSSQSDRGQDGYTF. The chain recombines TRBV19 with TRBJ1-2, with 10 bases identical to TRBD1. J lost 6 bases, V lost 5 bases, and 12 bases had no gene match. This CDR3 is 16 amino acids long. Germline CDR1 and CDR2: LNHDA and SQIVND (reference sequence).

This clonotype was observed at least ten times. For the CDR3, the DNA is TGTGCCAGCTCTATGTTTCCACAGAACACTGAAGCTTTCTTT. The encoded protein is CASSMFPQNTEAFF. The V call is TRBV18, the J call TRBJ1-1; D is unclear. This CDR3 has 14 residues. With 6 bases removed from V and 1 base from J, the gap between germline ends came to 12 bases. The germline CDR1 and CDR2 sequences are KGHSH and LQKENI.

The sample holds a few counts of this clonotype. The genes are TRBV28 and TRBJ2-1, with unresolved D. Germline V lookup: CDR1 MDHEN, CDR2 SYDVKM. V was clipped by 8 bases and J by 16 bases, with 24 bases between them. The CDR3 length is 13 residues. The CDR3 spells CASLLGSYNDHFF. The CDR3 DNA follows: TGTGCCAGCCTTTTAGGATCCTACAATGATCATTTCTTC.